This entry lists 30 T cell receptor beta chains sequenced from one sample in a study of shared clonotypes between healthy human individuals. Here immunoSEQ multiplex PCR was the method, and the copy in TCRdb shows in-frame clones only, minus some. The data show about 2.4 million clones, approximately 92% seen once. Sequenced material: naive CD4+ T cells sorted from blood. Subset given: CD45RA+ positively selected. Receptor source: a man between 18 and 29 years old in good health.

The CDR3 nucleotides read TGTGCCAGCAGGGGTCCGCGGGACTCCTACGAGCAGTACTTC. It is translated as CASRGPRDSYEQYF. This chain links TRBV6-1 with TRBJ2-7, with D possibly being TRBD2 (6 bases). CDR3 length: 14 amino acids. The germline CDR1 and CDR2 sequences are MNHNS and SASEGT. V lost 6 bases and J 0 bases, leaving 12 bases between the germline ends.

For this clone: The identical CDR3 is also encoded by other nucleotide sequences in the sample. This chain uses TRBV5-1 with TRBJ1-3; D uncertain. The CDR3 length is 14 residues. V shed 0 bases and J shed 0 bases, with 4 bases lying between them. Germline V gene data show CDR1 as SGHRS and CDR2 as YFSETQ. The CDR3 nucleotides read TGCGCCAGCAGCTTGGGAAACTCTGGAAACACCATATATTTT. Protein sequence: CASSLGNSGNTIYF.

The chain is built from TRBV18 and TRBJ2-7; 7 bases match TRBD1. The CDR3 extends over 14 amino acids. V lost 1 base to trimming and J lost 5 bases; unmatched junction nucleotides: 5. From germline, CDR1 is KGHSH and CDR2 LQKENI. CDR3 protein: CASSPQAGGNEQYF. The CDR3 coding sequence is TGTGCCAGCTCACCACAAGCAGGGGGAAACGAGCAGTACTTC.

To note about this clone: Other DNA variants within this sample encode the same CDR3. This chain joins TRBV30 and TRBJ2-3; tentative D call: TRBD1 (5 bases). CDR1 and CDR2 from the germline V gene are GTSNPN and SVGIG (reference sequence). CDR3 length: 12 residues. V was clipped by 2 bases and J by 5 bases, with 8 bases between them. The CDR3 DNA follows: TGTGCCTGGAGTAAGGGGTTAGATACGCAGTATTTT. Protein product: CAWSKGLDTQYF.

This sequence joins TRBV4-3 and TRBJ2-3; D unclear. V dropped 1 base and J dropped 4 bases, with 9 bases sitting between them. CDR1 and CDR2 from the germline V gene are LGHNA and YSLEER. The CDR3 runs 14 residues. CDR3 bases: TGCGCCAGCAGCCAAGTGGAGTTACCAGATACGCAGTATTTT. This codes for CASSQVELPDTQYF.

The chain is built from TRBV29-1 and TRBJ2-2; a weak D match, TRBD2 (7 bases). This CDR3 is built from 15 residues. Germline V gene sequence: CDR1 SQVTM, CDR2 ANQGSEA. V lost 5 bases and J 5 bases, leaving 18 bases between the germline ends. DNA of the CDR3: TGCAGCGTTAAACCACGGGGGGCGCCTACCGGGGAGCTGTTTTTT. Its protein product is CSVKPRGAPTGELFF.

This clone appeared a few times. The CDR3 nucleotides are TGTGCCAGCACCCCTTCCCCGACAGGGGCAACTAATGAAAAACTGTTTTTT. It yields the protein CASTPSPTGATNEKLFF. The rearrangement uses TRBV2 and TRBJ1-4, with TRBD1 matching over 8 bases. After removal of 7 bases from V and 0 bases from J, the junction contained 10 bases not matched to a gene. This CDR3 is built from 17 residues. The germline CDR1 and CDR2 sequences are SNHLY and FYNNEI.

The chain couples TRBV2 to TRBJ2-7; tentatively, D is TRBD2 (6 bases). Germline CDR1 SNHLY, CDR2 FYNNEI. Trimming stripped 3 bases from V and 3 bases from J, with 9 bases between. The CDR3 spans 13 residues. Written as DNA, the CDR3 is TGTGCCAGCAGTGACGGGGGATACTACGAGCAGTACTTC. Translation: CASSDGGYYEQYF.

The chain employs TRBV9 and TRBJ2-7; 7 bases map to TRBD2. CDR3 size: 15 residues. V lost 3 bases and J lost 2; bases outside the gene matches: 8. Per the germline V gene, CDR1 is SGDLS and CDR2 is YYNGEE. This chain's CDR3 is CASSAEGGVAYEQYF. The CDR3, as DNA: TGTGCCAGCAGCGCTGAGGGAGGGGTTGCCTACGAGCAGTACTTC.

J is TRBJ2-1 and V is TRBV7-9, with a weak D call TRBD2 (6 bases). Trimming took 5 bases from V and 6 from J, leaving 14 bases between them. Germline values: CDR1 SEHNR, CDR2 FQNEAQ (reference sequence). This CDR3 is built from 14 residues. CDR3 in amino acids: CASSISGAVNEQFF. The DNA for the CDR3 is TGTGCCAGCAGCATCTCGGGAGCCGTCAATGAGCAGTTCTTC.

This chain joins TRBV6-1 and TRBJ2-2, with TRBD1 matching over 7 bases. CDR3 length: 13 amino acids. Germline V gene lookup returns CDR1 MNHNS and CDR2 SASEGT. V was clipped by 11 bases and J by 0 bases; unmatched bases: 3. CDR3 nucleotide sequence: TGTGCCTACAGGGGCCCGAACACCGGGGAGCTGTTTTTT. It encodes CAYRGPNTGELFF.

The chain joins TRBV18 to TRBJ2-7, with 9 bases matching TRBD1. Germline trimming cut 3 bases from V and 2 bases from J; bases unmatched to any gene: 8. This CDR3 is built from 16 residues. CDR1 is KGHSH and CDR2 is LQKENI in the germline V gene. Here the CDR3 reads CASSPTKDRGAYEQYF. CDR3 nucleotide sequence: TGTGCCAGCTCACCTACTAAGGACAGGGGAGCCTACGAGCAGTACTTC.

About this clone itself: A much larger clone differs by one base, so this may be a read error. Different DNA sequences within this sample yield the same CDR3. The chain joins TRBV27 to TRBJ2-7; D unclear. Germline V gene sequence: CDR1 MNHEY, CDR2 SMNVEV (reference sequence). There are 11 residues in the CDR3. The V end lost 2 bases, the J end lost 2 bases, and 1 base lay between the germline ends. The CDR3 is CASSLAYEQYF. Written as DNA, the CDR3 is TGTGCCAGCAGTTTAGCCTACGAGCAGTACTTC.

The chain is built from TRBV19 and TRBJ1-5; D remains unclear. Germline V gene sequence: CDR1 LNHDA, CDR2 SQIVND (reference sequence). Trimming took 2 bases from V and 4 from J, leaving 12 bases between them. This CDR3 is 15 amino acids long. This chain's CDR3 is CASSILGIPNQPQHF. CDR3 nucleotide sequence: TGTGCCAGTAGTATATTAGGGATCCCAAATCAGCCCCAGCATTTT.

The gene calls are TRBV19 and TRBJ1-2; 8 bases map to TRBD1. The J segment lost 1 base and the V segment lost 7 bases, leaving 2 bases of the junction unmatched. The germline gives CDR1 LNHDA, CDR2 SQIVND (reference sequence). This CDR3 region has 13 residues. The CDR3 DNA is TGTGCCAGTATTGGACAGGGTAACTATGGCTACACCTTC. Translating it yields CASIGQGNYGYTF.

This clone was seen only a few times. The sample contains more than one DNA sequence encoding this CDR3. The J gene is TRBJ1-5, the V gene TRBV2; perhaps TRBD1 as D (5 bases). This CDR3 is 14 amino acids long. Trimming stripped 2 bases from V and 7 bases from J, with 12 bases between. CDR1 is SNHLY and CDR2 is FYNNEI in the germline V gene. In DNA form, the CDR3 reads TGTGCCAGCAGTGAACAGGGTCGGGAACAGCCCCAGCATTTT. It is translated as CASSEQGREQPQHF.

The genes are TRBV4-1 and TRBJ2-3; 8 nucleotides line up with TRBD2. With 0 bases clipped from V and 0 bases from J, the junction kept 2 bases outside the gene matches. Germline V lookup: CDR1 MGHRA, CDR2 YSYEKL. This CDR3 contains 16 residues. The DNA of the CDR3 is TGCGCCAGCAGCCAAGATCCTAGCGGGAGCACAGATACGCAGTATTTT. Its translation: CASSQDPSGSTDTQYF.

This clone was seen a single time. The V call is TRBV19, the J call TRBJ2-7; D might be TRBD1 (6 bases). V dropped 4 bases and J dropped 5 bases, with 12 bases sitting between them. This CDR3 comprises 13 residues. Germline values: CDR1 LNHDA, CDR2 SQIVND (reference sequence). CDR3 DNA sequence: TGTGCCAGTAGTACAAACAGGGATCACGAGCAGTACTTC. It is translated as CASSTNRDHEQYF.

Comments on this clone: The sample holds other DNA sequences that translate to the same CDR3. V gene TRBV5-1 combines with J gene TRBJ2-2; 10 nucleotides align to TRBD1. Germline V gene sequence: CDR1 SGHRS, CDR2 YFSETQ. The junction had 6 bases not matched to a gene; V was cut back by 4 bases and J by 6 bases. This CDR3 comprises 15 residues. CDR3 nucleotide sequence: TGCGCCAGCAGCCACGACAGGGGGCGAGCCGGGGAGCTGTTTTTT. It is translated as CASSHDRGRAGELFF.

V and J are TRBV11-1 and TRBJ2-2; D might be TRBD1 or TRBD2, each matching 5 bases. The CDR3 contains 16 residues. Germline values: CDR1 SGHAT, CDR2 FQDESV (reference sequence). Trimming stripped 6 bases from V and 0 bases from J, with 14 bases between. CDR3 DNA: TGTGCCAGCAGTCTAGGGACCGGATCGAACACCGGGGAGCTGTTTTTT. It encodes CASSLGTGSNTGELFF.

This chain joins TRBV5-8 and TRBJ1-5; TRBD1 might be the D (5 bases). Germline CDR1 reads SGHTS; CDR2 reads YDEGEE. This CDR3 has 16 amino acids. V lost 0 bases and J 2 bases, leaving 12 bases between the germline ends. The CDR3: CASSLVGDLGNQPQHF. The CDR3 DNA reads as TGTGCCAGCAGCTTGGTGGGGGATTTGGGCAATCAGCCCCAGCATTTT.

The chain is built from TRBV29-1 and TRBJ1-4; 7 positions agree with TRBD1. Per the germline V gene, CDR1 is SQVTM and CDR2 is ANQGSEA. Trimming cost V 6 bases and J 7 bases; bases outside gene matches: 20. The CDR3 has 17 residues. CDR3 bases: TGCAGCGTACGGGACAGACGGTCGGGAGAGGGGCGTGAAAAACTGTTTTTT. Translation gives CSVRDRRSGEGREKLFF.

This clone was detected once. The chain combines TRBV4-2 with TRBJ1-4; weak D call: TRBD1 (6 bases). The CDR3 runs to 18 residues. Germline V CDR1 and CDR2: LGHNA, YNFKEQ. Trimming left V 0 bases short and J 1 base short, with 15 bases between. CDR3 DNA sequence: TGTGCCAGCAGCCAAGACAGGGGTTCAGGCGGAACTAATGAAAAACTGTTTTTT. It encodes CASSQDRGSGGTNEKLFF.

This clone was recorded only once. The rearrangement joins TRBV27 to TRBJ1-2; 9 positions agree with TRBD1. Losses at the gene ends were 7 bases for V and 2 bases for J; bases not matched to a gene: 8. Germline V gene data show CDR1 as MNHEY and CDR2 as SMNVEV (reference sequence). There are 15 residues in the CDR3. DNA of the CDR3: TGTGCCAGCACCCCGGACAGGGGAGGAAACTATGGCTACACCTTC. Amino acid sequence: CASTPDRGGNYGYTF.

V and J are TRBV4-1 and TRBJ1-1; D is uncertain. This CDR3 has 17 residues. The germline V gene encodes CDR1 MGHRA and CDR2 YSYEKL. Trimming removed 4 bases from V and 3 bases from J, with 21 bases in between. CDR3 in amino acids: CASSRSPGASKDTEAFF. For the CDR3, the DNA is TGCGCCAGCAGCCGCAGTCCGGGCGCGTCGAAGGACACTGAAGCTTTCTTT.

About this clone itself: This sample includes further DNA sequences coding for the same CDR3. The chain couples TRBV18 to TRBJ2-5; TRBD1 agrees at 8 bases. The J segment lost 5 bases and the V segment lost 3 bases, leaving 2 bases of the junction unmatched. The germline gives CDR1 KGHSH, CDR2 LQKENI. The CDR3 is 13 amino acids. The CDR3 protein is CASSPGQGETQYF. The CDR3 DNA is TGTGCCAGCTCACCCGGACAGGGTGAGACCCAGTACTTC.

The chain recombines TRBV7-9 with TRBJ2-6, with 8 bases identical to TRBD2. There are 15 residues in the CDR3. V was clipped by 6 bases and J by 4 bases; unmatched bases: 5. Germline loops: CDR1 SEHNR, CDR2 FQNEAQ (reference sequence). The CDR3 loop reads CASRSGGVGANVLTF. The CDR3 coding sequence is TGTGCCAGCAGATCGGGAGGGGTCGGGGCCAACGTCCTGACTTTC.

The rearrangement uses TRBV1 and TRBJ2-7; TRBD2 is the table's D call and was not checked against the DNA. TRBV1 is annotated as a pseudogene. The CDR3 totals 11 residues. CDR3 loop: CTSTRPYEQYF. DNA for the CDR3: TGCACCAGCACTAGGCCCTACGAGCAGTACTTC.

The chain links TRBV10-1 to TRBJ1-3; D remains ambiguous. Germline V gene lookup returns CDR1 WNHNN and CDR2 SYGVQD (reference sequence). V dropped 1 base and J dropped 0 bases, with 4 bases sitting between them. The CDR3 is 14 residues long. Here the CDR3 DNA reads TGCGCCAGCAGTGAGTTTACCTCTGGAAACACCATATATTTT. Translating gives CASSEFTSGNTIYF.

The gene calls are TRBV18 and TRBJ1-5; D call uncertain. CDR3 length equals 16 residues. V gave up 0 bases and J gave up 3 bases, with 12 bases separating them. Per the germline V gene, CDR1 is KGHSH and CDR2 is LQKENI. The DNA for the CDR3 is TGTGCCAGCTCACCACCGGTCGGCAGCCACAATCAGCCCCAGCATTTT. This codes for CASSPPVGSHNQPQHF.